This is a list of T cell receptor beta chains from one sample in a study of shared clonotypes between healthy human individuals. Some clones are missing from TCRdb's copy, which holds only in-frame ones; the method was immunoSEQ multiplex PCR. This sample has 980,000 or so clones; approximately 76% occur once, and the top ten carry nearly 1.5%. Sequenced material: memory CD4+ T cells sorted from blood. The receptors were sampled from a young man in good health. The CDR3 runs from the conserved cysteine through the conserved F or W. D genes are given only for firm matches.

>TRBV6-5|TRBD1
CASSTPGQGSTEAFF
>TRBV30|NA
CAWSVQVSGEQFF
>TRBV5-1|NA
CASSLQGQQATDTQYF
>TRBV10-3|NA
CAISSPDSGANVLTF
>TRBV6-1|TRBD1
CASSETGWGNSPLHF
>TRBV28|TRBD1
CASSDPRGLLNTEAFF
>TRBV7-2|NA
CASSFGWETQYF
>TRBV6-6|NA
CASSWSRDPTEAFF
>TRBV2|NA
CASGDDIQYF
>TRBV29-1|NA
CSVEDLGGRETQYF
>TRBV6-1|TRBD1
CASRPGQGISPLHF
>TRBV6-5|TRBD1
CASSSTGGTQYF
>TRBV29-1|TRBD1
CSVWGQGAEQYF
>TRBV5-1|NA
CASSLDRTGQSPLHF
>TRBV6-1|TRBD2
CASGGGRITGELFF
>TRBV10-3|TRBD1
CAISDRGPETGELFF
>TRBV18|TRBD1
CASSPLRDRVDGYTF
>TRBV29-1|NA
CSVPTPAMGGYTF
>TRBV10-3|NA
CAISKGQTSVRYNEQFF
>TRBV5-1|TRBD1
CASSLQDRGLTEAFF
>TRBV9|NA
CASSRVASGYTF
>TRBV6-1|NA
CASSAQGTSEQFF
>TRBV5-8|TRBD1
CASSLGQGLGQPQHF
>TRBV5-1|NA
CASSSITGSGNTIYF
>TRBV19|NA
CASSIAADPKVKQYF
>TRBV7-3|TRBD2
CASSLIPSGGSNEQFF
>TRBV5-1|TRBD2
CASSLEPGLLNNEQFF
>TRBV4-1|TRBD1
CASSPAGGFFYEQYF
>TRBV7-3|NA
CASSLTGSGNGYTF
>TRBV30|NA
CAWSVLARGNTEAFF
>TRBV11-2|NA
CASSFAGAGLLYF
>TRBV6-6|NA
CASSLTNQPQHF
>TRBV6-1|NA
CASSEAKQGTGNVEQFF
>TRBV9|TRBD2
CASSVLAGTLYNEQFF
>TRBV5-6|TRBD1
CASSAGQGGQPQHF
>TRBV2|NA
CASSSQGGNTIYF
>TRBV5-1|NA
CASSGGQINSPLHF
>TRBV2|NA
CASRARLSTDTQYF
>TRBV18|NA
CASSGQGASPEQYF
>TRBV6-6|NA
CATVSGTANEQYF
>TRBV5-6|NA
CASSLVEVYEQYF